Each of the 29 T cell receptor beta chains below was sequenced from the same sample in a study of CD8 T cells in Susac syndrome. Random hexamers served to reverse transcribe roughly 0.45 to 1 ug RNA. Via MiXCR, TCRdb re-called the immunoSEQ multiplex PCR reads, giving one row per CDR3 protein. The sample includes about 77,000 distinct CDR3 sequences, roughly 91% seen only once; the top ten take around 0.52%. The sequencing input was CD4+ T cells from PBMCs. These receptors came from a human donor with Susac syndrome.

Here the CDR3 DNA reads TGCAGTGCTAGAGATCAACCGAGCGGGATGCTCCAAGAGACCCAGTACTTC. Amino acid sequence: CSARDQPSGMLQETQYF. The chain recombines TRBV20-1 with TRBJ2-5, with 7 bases matching TRBD2. CDR3 length: 17 residues. Germline loops: CDR1 DFQATT, CDR2 SNEGSKA (reference sequence). J gave up 1 base and V 0 bases, and 11 bases lay outside the gene matches.

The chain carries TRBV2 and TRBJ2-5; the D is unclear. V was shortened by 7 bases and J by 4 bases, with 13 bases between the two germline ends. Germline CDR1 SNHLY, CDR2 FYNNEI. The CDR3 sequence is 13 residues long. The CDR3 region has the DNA TGTGCCAGCAAAGGTCGAACCCCAGAGACCCAGTACTTC. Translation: CASKGRTPETQYF.

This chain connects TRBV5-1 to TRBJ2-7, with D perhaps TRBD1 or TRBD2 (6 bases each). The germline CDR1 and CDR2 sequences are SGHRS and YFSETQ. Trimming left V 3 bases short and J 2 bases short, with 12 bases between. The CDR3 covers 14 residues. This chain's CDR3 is CASSYLGGPYEQYF. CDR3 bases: TGCGCCAGCAGCTACCTAGGGGGGCCCTACGAGCAGTACTTC.

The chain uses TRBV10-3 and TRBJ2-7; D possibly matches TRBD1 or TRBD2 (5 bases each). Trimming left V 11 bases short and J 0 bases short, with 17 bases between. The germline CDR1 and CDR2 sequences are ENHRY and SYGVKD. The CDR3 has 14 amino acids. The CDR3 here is CACQPGTSSYEQYF. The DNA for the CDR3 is TGTGCCTGCCAGCCGGGGACGTCCTCCTACGAGCAGTACTTC.

DNA of the CDR3: TGTGCCAGCAGTTACTTTGGAATCCCGAACACCGGGGAGCTGTTTTTT. Its translation is CASSYFGIPNTGELFF. The rearrangement links TRBV6-2 or TRBV6-3 to TRBJ2-2; no firm D call. CDR3 size: 16 residues. Germline CDR1 reads MNHEY; CDR2 reads SVGEGT. Trimming took 1 base from V and 0 from J, leaving 9 bases between them.

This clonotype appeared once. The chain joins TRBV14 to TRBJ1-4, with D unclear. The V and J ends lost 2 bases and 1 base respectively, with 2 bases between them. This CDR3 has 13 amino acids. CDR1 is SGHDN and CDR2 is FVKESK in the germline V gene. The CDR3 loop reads CASSQRTNEKLFF. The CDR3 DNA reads TGTGCCAGCAGCCAACGAACTAATGAAAAACTGTTTTTT.

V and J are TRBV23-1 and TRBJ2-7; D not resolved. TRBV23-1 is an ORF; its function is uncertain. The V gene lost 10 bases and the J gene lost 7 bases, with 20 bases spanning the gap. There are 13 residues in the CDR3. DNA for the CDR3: TGCGCCACCCAAGCCCTCCCCCGGGCTGAGCAGTACTTC. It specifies CATQALPRAEQYF.

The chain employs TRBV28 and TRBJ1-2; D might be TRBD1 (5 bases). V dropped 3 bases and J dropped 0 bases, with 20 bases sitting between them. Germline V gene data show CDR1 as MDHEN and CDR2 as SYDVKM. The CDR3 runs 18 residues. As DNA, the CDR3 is TGTGCCAGCAGTTTTTCCTCCGGGGCTCCCAACTCTAACTATGGCTACACCTTC. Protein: CASSFSSGAPNSNYGYTF.

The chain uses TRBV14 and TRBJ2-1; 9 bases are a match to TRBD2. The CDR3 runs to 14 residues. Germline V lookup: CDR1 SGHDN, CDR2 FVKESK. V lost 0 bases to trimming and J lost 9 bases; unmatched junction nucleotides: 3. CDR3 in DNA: TGTGCCAGCAGCCAAGAGCGGGGGGGCTTTGAGCAGTTCTTC. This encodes CASSQERGGFEQFF.

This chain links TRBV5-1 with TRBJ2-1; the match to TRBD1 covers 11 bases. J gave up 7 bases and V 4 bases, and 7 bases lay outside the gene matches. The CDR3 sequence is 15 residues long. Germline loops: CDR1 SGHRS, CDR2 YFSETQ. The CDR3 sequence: CASSKRTGGINEQFF. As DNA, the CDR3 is TGCGCCAGCAGCAAGAGGACAGGGGGCATAAATGAGCAGTTCTTC.

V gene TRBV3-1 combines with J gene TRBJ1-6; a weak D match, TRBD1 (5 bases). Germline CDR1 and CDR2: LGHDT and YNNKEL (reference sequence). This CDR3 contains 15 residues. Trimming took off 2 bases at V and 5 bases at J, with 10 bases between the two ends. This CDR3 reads CASSQRDVDNSPLHF. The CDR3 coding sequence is TGTGCCAGCAGCCAAAGGGACGTCGATAATTCACCCCTCCACTTT.

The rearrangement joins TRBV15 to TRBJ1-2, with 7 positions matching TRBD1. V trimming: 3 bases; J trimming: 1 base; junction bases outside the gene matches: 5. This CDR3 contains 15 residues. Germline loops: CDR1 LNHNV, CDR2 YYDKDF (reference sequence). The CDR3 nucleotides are TGTGCCACCAGCAGTAGACAGGGCTATAACTATGGCTACACCTTC. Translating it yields CATSSRQGYNYGYTF.

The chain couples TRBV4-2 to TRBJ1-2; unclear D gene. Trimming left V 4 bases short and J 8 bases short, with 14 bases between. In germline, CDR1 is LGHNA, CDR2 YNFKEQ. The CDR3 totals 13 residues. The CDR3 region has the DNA TGTGCCAGCAGCCTGGGGTCTAGACGAGGCTACACCTTC. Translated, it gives CASSLGSRRGYTF.

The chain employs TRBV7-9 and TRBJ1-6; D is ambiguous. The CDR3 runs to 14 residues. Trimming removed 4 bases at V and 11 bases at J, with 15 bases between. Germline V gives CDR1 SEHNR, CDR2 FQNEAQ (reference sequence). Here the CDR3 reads CASSSQVVGTPLHF. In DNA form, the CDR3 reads TGTGCCAGCAGCTCCCAGGTAGTTGGGACACCCCTCCACTTT.

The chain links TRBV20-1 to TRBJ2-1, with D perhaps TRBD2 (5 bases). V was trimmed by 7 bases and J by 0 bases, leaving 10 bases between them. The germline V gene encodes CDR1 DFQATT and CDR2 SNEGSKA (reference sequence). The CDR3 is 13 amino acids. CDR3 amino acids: CSGVRVSYNEQFF. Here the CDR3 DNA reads TGCAGTGGTGTGAGGGTCTCCTACAATGAGCAGTTCTTC.

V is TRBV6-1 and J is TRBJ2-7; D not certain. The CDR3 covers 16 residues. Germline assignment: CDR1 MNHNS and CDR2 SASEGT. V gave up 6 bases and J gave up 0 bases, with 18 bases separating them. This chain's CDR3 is CASSFTAFGRSYEQYF. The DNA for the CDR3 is TGTGCCAGCAGCTTTACAGCGTTCGGGCGCTCCTACGAGCAGTACTTC.

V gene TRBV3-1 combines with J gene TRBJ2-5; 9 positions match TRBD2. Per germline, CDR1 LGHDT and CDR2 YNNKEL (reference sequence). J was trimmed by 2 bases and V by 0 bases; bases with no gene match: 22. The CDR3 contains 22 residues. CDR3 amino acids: CASSQDLGATAAGGWDQETQYF. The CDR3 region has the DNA TGTGCCAGCAGCCAAGATCTTGGGGCGACGGCCGCGGGAGGGTGGGATCAAGAGACCCAGTACTTC.

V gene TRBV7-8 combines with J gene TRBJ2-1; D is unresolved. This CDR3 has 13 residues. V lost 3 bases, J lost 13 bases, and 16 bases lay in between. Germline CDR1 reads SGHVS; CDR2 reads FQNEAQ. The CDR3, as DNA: TGTGCCAGCAGCTTTCTAGGTGTCCAAGGACAGTTCTTC. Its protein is CASSFLGVQGQFF.

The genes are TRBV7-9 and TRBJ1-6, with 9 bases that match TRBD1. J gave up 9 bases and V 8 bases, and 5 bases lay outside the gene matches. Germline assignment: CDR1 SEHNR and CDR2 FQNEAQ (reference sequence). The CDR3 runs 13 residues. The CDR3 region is CASGDREVSPLHF. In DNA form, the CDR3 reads TGTGCCAGCGGGGACAGGGAAGTTTCACCCCTCCACTTT.

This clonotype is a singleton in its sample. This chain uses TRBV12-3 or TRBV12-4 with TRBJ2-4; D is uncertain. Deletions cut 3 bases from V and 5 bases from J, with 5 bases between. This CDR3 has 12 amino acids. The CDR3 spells CASSFQENIQYF. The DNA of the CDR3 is TGTGCCAGCAGTTTCCAAGAAAACATTCAGTACTTC.

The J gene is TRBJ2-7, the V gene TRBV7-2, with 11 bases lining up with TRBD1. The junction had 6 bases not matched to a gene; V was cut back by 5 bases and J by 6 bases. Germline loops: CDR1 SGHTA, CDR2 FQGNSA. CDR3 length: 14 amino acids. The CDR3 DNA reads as TGTGCCAGCAGCCCCCGGACAGGGGGCGCCGAGCAGTACTTC. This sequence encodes CASSPRTGGAEQYF.

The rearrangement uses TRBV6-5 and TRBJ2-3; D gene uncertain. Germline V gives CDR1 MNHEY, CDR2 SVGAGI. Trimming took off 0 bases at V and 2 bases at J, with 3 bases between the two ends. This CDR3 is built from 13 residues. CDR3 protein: CASSYSATDTQYF. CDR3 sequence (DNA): TGTGCCAGCAGTTACTCTGCCACAGATACGCAGTATTTT.

DNA of the CDR3: TGTGCCAGCAGTTCGGAGGGCCTACCACAAGAGACCCAGTACTTC. It specifies CASSSEGLPQETQYF. This chain links TRBV6-1 with TRBJ2-5; D is perhaps TRBD2 (6 bases). V was pared by 5 bases and J by 2 bases, with 15 bases between. The germline CDR1 and CDR2 sequences are MNHNS and SASEGT. The CDR3 runs 15 residues.

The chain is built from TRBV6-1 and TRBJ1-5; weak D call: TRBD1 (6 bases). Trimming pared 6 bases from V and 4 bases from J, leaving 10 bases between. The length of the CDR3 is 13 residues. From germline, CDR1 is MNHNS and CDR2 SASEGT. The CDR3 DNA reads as TGTGCCAGCAGGGCAGGGGTGAATCAGCCCCAGCATTTT. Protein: CASRAGVNQPQHF.

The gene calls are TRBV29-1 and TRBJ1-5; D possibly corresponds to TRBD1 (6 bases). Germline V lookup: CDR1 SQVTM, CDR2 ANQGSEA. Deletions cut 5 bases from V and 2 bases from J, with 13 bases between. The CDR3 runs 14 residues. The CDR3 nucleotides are TGCAGCGTTCGGGGGCAGGGACGCAATCAGCCCCAGCATTTT. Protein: CSVRGQGRNQPQHF.

CDR3 nucleotides: TGCAGTAAAAAACTAGCAGATACGCAGTATTTT. Translating it yields CSKKLADTQYF. The chain is built from TRBV20-1 and TRBJ2-3; possible D gene TRBD2, 5 bases. Germline-derived CDR1 and CDR2 are DFQATT and SNEGSKA (reference sequence). The V gene lost 8 bases and the J gene lost 4 bases, with 10 bases spanning the gap. The CDR3 runs 11 residues.

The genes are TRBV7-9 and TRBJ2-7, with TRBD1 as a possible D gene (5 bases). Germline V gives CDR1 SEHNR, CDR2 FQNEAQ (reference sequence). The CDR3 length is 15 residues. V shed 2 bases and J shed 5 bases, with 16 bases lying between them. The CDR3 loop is CASSLLGGRDNEQYF. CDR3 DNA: TGTGCCAGCAGCTTACTAGGTGGCAGGGATAACGAGCAGTACTTC.

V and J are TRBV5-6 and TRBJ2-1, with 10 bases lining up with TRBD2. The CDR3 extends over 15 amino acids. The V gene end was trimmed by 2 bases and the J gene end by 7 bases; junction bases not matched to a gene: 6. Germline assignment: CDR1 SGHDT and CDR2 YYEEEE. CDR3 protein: CASSFLAGDRNEQFF. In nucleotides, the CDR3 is TGTGCCAGCAGCTTCCTAGCGGGAGACAGGAATGAGCAGTTCTTC. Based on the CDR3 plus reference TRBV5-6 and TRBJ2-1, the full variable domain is DAGVTQSPTHLIKTRGQQVTLRCSPKSGHDTVSWYQQALGQGPQFIFQYYEEEERQRGNFPDRFSGHQFPNYSSELNVNALLLGDSALYLCASSFLAGDRNEQFFGPGTRLTVL.

The CDR3 sequence: CAWSGASGLNTGELFF. The CDR3 bases are TGTGCCTGGAGTGGGGCTAGCGGGCTGAACACCGGGGAGCTGTTTTTT. The chain uses TRBV30 and TRBJ2-2; 8 bases align to TRBD2. The V gene's germline CDR1 is GTSNPN and CDR2 SVGIG (reference sequence). The CDR3 is 16 amino acids. J gave up 1 base and V 1 base, and 5 bases lay outside the gene matches. The entire variable domain, with the rest obtained from reference TRBV30 and TRBJ2-2, is as follows: SQTIHQWPATLVQPVGSPLSLECTVEGTSNPNLYWYRQAAGRGLQLLFYSVGIGQISSEVPQNLSASRPQDRQFILSSKKLLLSDSGFYLCAWSGASGLNTGELFFGEGSRLTVL.